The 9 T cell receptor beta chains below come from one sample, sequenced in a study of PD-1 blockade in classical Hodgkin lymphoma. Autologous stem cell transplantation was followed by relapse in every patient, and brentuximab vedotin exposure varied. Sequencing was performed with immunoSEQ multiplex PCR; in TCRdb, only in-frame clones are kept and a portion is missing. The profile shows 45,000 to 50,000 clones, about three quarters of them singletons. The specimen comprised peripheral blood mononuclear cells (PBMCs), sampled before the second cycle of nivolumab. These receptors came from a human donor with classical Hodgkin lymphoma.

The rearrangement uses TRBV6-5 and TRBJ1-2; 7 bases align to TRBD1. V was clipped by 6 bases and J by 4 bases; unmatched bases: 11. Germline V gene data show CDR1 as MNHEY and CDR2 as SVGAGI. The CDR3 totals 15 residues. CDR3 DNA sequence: TGTGCCAGCAGAAGAATCCGGGACAGCCTCTATGGCTACACCTTC. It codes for CASRRIRDSLYGYTF.

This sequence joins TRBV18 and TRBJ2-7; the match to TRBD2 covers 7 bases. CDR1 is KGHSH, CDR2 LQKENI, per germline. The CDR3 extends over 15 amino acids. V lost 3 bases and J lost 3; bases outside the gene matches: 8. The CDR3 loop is CASSPRTSEVYEQYF. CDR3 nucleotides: TGTGCCAGCTCACCTCGAACTAGCGAAGTCTACGAGCAGTACTTC.

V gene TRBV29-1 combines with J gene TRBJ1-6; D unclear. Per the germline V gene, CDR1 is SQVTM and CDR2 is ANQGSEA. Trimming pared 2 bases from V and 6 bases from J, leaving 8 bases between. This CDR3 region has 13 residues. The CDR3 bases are TGCAGCGTTGAATCTGACCGTAATTCACCCCTCCACTTT. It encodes CSVESDRNSPLHF.

The CDR3 DNA follows: TGTGCCAGCAGTGAGTCTAGCGGGAGCGTTCCCTACAATGAGCAGTTCTTC. It codes for CASSESSGSVPYNEQFF. This chain uses TRBV6-1 with TRBJ2-1; 10 bases align to TRBD2. The V gene's germline CDR1 is MNHNS and CDR2 SASEGT. V dropped 3 bases and J dropped 2; count of bases not matched to a gene: 7. The CDR3 extends over 17 amino acids.

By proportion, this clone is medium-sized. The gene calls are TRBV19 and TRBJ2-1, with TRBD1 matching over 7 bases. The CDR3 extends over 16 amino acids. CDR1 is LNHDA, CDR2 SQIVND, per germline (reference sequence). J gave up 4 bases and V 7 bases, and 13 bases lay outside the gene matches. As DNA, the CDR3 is TGTGCCAGTATTCCAACCGGGACAGACCCATACAATGAGCAGTTCTTC. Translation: CASIPTGTDPYNEQFF.

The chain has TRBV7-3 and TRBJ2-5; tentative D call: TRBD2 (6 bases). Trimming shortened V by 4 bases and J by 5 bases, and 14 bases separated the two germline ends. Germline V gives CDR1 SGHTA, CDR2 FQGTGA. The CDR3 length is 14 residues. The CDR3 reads CASSSTSRNETQYF. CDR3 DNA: TGTGCCAGCAGCTCGACTAGTCGTAACGAGACCCAGTACTTC. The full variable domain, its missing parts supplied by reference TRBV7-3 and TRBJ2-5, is GAGVSQTPSNKVTEKGKYVELRCDPISGHTALYWYRQSLGQGPEFLIYFQGTGAADDSGLPNDRFFAVRPEGSVSTLKIQRTERGDSAVYLCASSSTSRNETQYFGPGTRLLVL.

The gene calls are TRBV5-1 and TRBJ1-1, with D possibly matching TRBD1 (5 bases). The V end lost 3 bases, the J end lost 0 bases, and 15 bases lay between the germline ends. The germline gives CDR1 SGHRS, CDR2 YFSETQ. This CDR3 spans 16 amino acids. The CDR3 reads CASSSGTSTMNTEAFF. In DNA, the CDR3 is TGCGCCAGCAGCTCAGGGACCTCTACCATGAACACTGAAGCTTTCTTT.

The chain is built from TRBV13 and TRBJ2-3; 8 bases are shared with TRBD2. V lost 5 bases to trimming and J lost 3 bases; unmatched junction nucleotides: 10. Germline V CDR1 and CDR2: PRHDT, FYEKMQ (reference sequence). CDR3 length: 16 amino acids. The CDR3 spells CASSPESGGLTDTQYF. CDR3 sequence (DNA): TGTGCCAGCAGCCCTGAAAGCGGGGGATTAACAGATACGCAGTATTTT.

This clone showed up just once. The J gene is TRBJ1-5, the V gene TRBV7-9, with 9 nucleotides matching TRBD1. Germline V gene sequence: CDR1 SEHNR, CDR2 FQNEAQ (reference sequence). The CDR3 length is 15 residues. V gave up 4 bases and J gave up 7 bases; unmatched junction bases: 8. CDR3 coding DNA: TGTGCCAGCAGCTCGGGACAGGGCATCAAACAGCCCCAGCATTTT. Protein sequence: CASSSGQGIKQPQHF.